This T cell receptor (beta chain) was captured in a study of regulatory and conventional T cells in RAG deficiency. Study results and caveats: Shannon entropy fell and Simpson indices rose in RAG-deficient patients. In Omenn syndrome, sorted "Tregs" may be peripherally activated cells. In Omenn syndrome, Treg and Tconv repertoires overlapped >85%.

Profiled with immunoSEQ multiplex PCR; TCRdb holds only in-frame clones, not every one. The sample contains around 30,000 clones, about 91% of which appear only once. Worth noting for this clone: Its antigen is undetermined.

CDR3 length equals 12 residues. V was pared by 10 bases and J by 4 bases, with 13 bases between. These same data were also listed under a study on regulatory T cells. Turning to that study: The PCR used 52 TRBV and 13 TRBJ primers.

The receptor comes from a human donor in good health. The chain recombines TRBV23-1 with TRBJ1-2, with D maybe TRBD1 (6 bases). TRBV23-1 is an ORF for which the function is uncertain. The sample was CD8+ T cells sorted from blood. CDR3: CANPGTSYGYTF. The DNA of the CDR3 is TGCGCCAACCCCGGGACATCCTATGGCTACACCTTC.